A single sample gave rise to the 5 T cell receptor beta chains below, sequenced in a study of blood T cell repertoires in COVID-19. TCRdb keeps only in-frame clones here, not all; method: immunoSEQ multiplex PCR. This table has about 170,000 clones, roughly 80% appearing once. The sample taken for sequencing was peripheral blood. These receptors were taken from a woman aged 40 to 50 with COVID-19, enrolled during active disease.

This chain links TRBV3-1 (or the pseudogene TRBV3-2) with TRBJ1-1; TRBD1 is a possible D gene (6 bases). Germline-derived CDR1 and CDR2 are LGHDT and YNNKEL (reference sequence). The CDR3 has 14 residues. The V end was cut by 4 bases, the J end by 5 bases, with 14 bases between. DNA for the CDR3: TGTGCCAGCAGCCCGGTCGGGAGGGGGACTGAAGCTTTCTTT. Translating it yields CASSPVGRGTEAFF.

The table lists this clone with a few counts. V is TRBV9 and J is TRBJ2-5, with 8 bases fitting TRBD2. Germline V gene sequence: CDR1 SGDLS, CDR2 YYNGEE. J gave up 6 bases and V 0 bases, and 10 bases lay outside the gene matches. This CDR3 has 16 amino acids. DNA for the CDR3: TGTGCCAGCAGCGTAGATAGTACGGGGGGGCCCAAGACCCAGTACTTC. Protein: CASSVDSTGGPKTQYF.

V gene TRBV21-1 combines with J gene TRBJ2-5; the D call of TRBD2 is as the table states it, not checked on the DNA. TRBV21-1 is shown as a pseudogene. The CDR3 runs 18 residues. The CDR3 reads CASSKAGPFGTGRETQYF. CDR3 bases: TGTGCCAGCAGCAAAGCCGGTCCGTTTGGGACCGGGAGAGAGACCCAGTACTTC.

The chain joins TRBV11-2 to TRBJ2-2, with TRBD2 as a possible D gene (6 bases). This CDR3 contains 12 residues. Per the germline V gene, CDR1 is SGHAT and CDR2 is FQNNGV. Trimming stripped 0 bases from V and 13 bases from J, with 9 bases between. The CDR3 coding sequence is TGTGCCAGCAGCTTAGATCTGGAGGGGCTGTTTTTT. As protein: CASSLDLEGLFF. Looking up the rest from reference TRBV11-2 and TRBJ2-2 gives the full variable domain: EAGVAQSPRYKIIEKRQSVAFWCNPISGHATLYWYQQILGQGPKLLIQFQNNGVVDDSQLPKDRFSAERLKGVDSTLKIQPAKLEDSAVYLCASSLDLEGLFFGEGSRLTVL.

The rearrangement joins TRBV27 to TRBJ2-1, with TRBD2 matching over 10 bases. After removal of 6 bases from V and 0 bases from J, the junction contained 8 bases not matched to a gene. The CDR3 runs to 17 residues. Germline assignment: CDR1 MNHEY and CDR2 SMNVEV (reference sequence). The CDR3 is CASRGLAAPSSYNEQFF. The CDR3 DNA reads TGTGCCAGCAGAGGACTAGCGGCACCGAGCTCCTACAATGAGCAGTTCTTC.